These 17 T cell receptor beta chains originate from one sample sequenced in a study of blood T cell repertoires in COVID-19. Sequencing used immunoSEQ multiplex PCR; TCRdb keeps in-frame clones, though not all of them. The sample holds roughly 330,000 clones, approximately 89% seen once. The sequencing input was PBMCs or T cells enriched from blood (not recorded which). The receptors originated from a woman between 25 and 40 years old who had recovered from COVID-19.

The rearrangement joins TRBV27 to TRBJ1-2; 7 bases align to TRBD1. The CDR3 runs to 14 residues. Germline V gene sequence: CDR1 MNHEY, CDR2 SMNVEV (reference sequence). J was trimmed by 4 bases and V by 7 bases; bases with no gene match: 9. The CDR3 here is CASTTSRGVYGYTF. CDR3 nucleotide sequence: TGTGCCAGCACCACTTCCAGGGGGGTCTATGGCTACACCTTC.

The chain links TRBV29-1 to TRBJ2-3, with D tentatively TRBD2 (5 bases). Looked up from germline, CDR1 is SQVTM and CDR2 is ANQGSEA. This CDR3 contains 13 residues. The ends were cut back, 1 base at V and 1 base at J, with 6 bases in the middle. CDR3 sequence (DNA): TGCAGCGTTGAAGGGGAGCGCACAGATACGCAGTATTTT. It codes for CSVEGERTDTQYF.

Turning to this clone: The sample has other DNA sequences that encode this CDR3 too. The V and J genes are TRBV7-2 and TRBJ2-1, with 7 bases matching TRBD2. CDR3 length equals 16 residues. CDR1 and CDR2 from the germline V gene are SGHTA and FQGNSA. The V segment lost 1 base and the J segment 0 bases; nucleotides outside the gene matches: 3. The CDR3 DNA is TGTGCCAGCAGCTTAGGGCGGGGGAGCTCCTACAATGAGCAGTTCTTC. Translating gives CASSLGRGSSYNEQFF.

This clone has just one count. This rearrangement joins TRBV6-5 to TRBJ2-7; no clear D. CDR1 is MNHEY and CDR2 is SVGAGI in the germline V gene. The CDR3 covers 14 residues. Between the trimmed V and J ends, which lost 1 base and 0 bases, there was a span of 7 bases. This CDR3 is CASSYLVGSYEQYF. The CDR3 bases are TGTGCCAGCAGTTACTTGGTCGGCTCCTACGAGCAGTACTTC.

This chain connects TRBV3-1 (or the pseudogene TRBV3-2) to TRBJ1-1, with TRBD1 matching over 11 bases. The junction had 1 base not matched to a gene; V was cut back by 3 bases and J by 10 bases. Germline CDR1 and CDR2: LGHDT and YNNKEL (reference sequence). CDR3 length: 12 amino acids. The CDR3 loop reads CASSHGTGGAFF. CDR3 nucleotide sequence: TGTGCCAGCAGCCACGGGACAGGGGGAGCTTTCTTT.

The CDR3 DNA reads as TGTGCCAGCAGTTCCCCCGGGACAGGGAACAACTATGGCTACACCTTC. Protein product: CASSSPGTGNNYGYTF. The chain employs TRBV6-5 and TRBJ1-2; 9 nucleotides match TRBD1. With V trimmed by 4 bases and J by 2 bases, 8 bases remained unmatched. The CDR3 is made up of 16 amino acids. Germline CDR1 and CDR2: MNHEY and SVGAGI.

This chain links TRBV6-6 with TRBJ2-7; D unclear. Germline CDR1 and CDR2: MNHNY and SVGAGI (reference sequence). Trimming removed 0 bases from V and 4 bases from J, with 10 bases in between. The CDR3 totals 14 residues. This chain's CDR3 is CASSYSAGTYEQYF. The CDR3, as DNA: TGTGCCAGCAGTTACTCCGCAGGAACTTACGAGCAGTACTTC.

This chain connects TRBV9 to TRBJ2-1; 13 bases align to TRBD2. CDR3 length: 20 amino acids. Per the germline V gene, CDR1 is SGDLS and CDR2 is YYNGEE. V dropped 4 bases and J dropped 0; count of bases not matched to a gene: 13. The CDR3 nucleotides are TGTGCCAGCAGCCCCCTACTAGCGGGGGGGCGTGGCAGCTCCTACAATGAGCAGTTCTTC. Residues: CASSPLLAGGRGSSYNEQFF.

The chain uses TRBV5-6 and TRBJ1-1, with no clear D. There are 12 residues in the CDR3. V was trimmed by 5 bases and J by 1 base, leaving 6 bases between them. The germline V gene encodes CDR1 SGHDT and CDR2 YYEEEE. For the CDR3, the DNA is TGTGCCAGCAGGGCGGGGAACACTGAAGCTTTCTTT. It codes for CASRAGNTEAFF.

V and J are TRBV30 and TRBJ1-2; D remains unclear. Germline lookup yields CDR1 GTSNPN and CDR2 SVGIG (reference sequence). Deletions cut 3 bases from V and 8 bases from J, with 16 bases between. This CDR3 region has 13 residues. CDR3 loop: CAWSPGGPLGYTF. DNA for the CDR3: TGTGCCTGGAGCCCCGGAGGACCTCTGGGCTACACCTTC.

The chain recombines TRBV18 with TRBJ1-5; D is unclear. V was cut by 1 base and J by 7 bases, with 17 bases left in between. The germline gives CDR1 KGHSH, CDR2 LQKENI. This CDR3 comprises 16 residues. The CDR3 region is CASSPQGGGVGQPQHF. DNA of the CDR3: TGTGCCAGCTCACCACAGGGTGGAGGAGTGGGGCAGCCCCAGCATTTT.

The CDR3 reads CASSPDTSNYGYTF. CDR3 nucleotide sequence: TGTGCCAGCAGCCCTGACACGTCTAACTATGGCTACACCTTC. This chain links TRBV7-6 with TRBJ1-2; the D is unclear. Germline V gives CDR1 SGHVS, CDR2 FNYEAQ. With 5 bases removed from V and 0 bases from J, the gap between germline ends came to 10 bases. This CDR3 comprises 14 residues.

This chain joins TRBV5-5 and TRBJ2-2, with D possibly being TRBD1 (6 bases). V gave up 2 bases and J gave up 1 base, with 12 bases separating them. Germline V gives CDR1 SGHKS, CDR2 YYEKEE (reference sequence). There are 16 residues in the CDR3. The CDR3 here is CASSLKTGQNTGELFF. The DNA for the CDR3 is TGTGCCAGCAGCTTAAAGACAGGTCAGAACACCGGGGAGCTGTTTTTT.

The CDR3 sequence is CASNSLGANQETQYF. CDR3 sequence (DNA): TGTGCCAGCAATTCCTTAGGGGCGAACCAAGAGACCCAGTACTTC. The chain has TRBV27 and TRBJ2-5, with a possible D match to TRBD1 (5 bases). Between the trimmed V and J ends, which lost 7 bases and 0 bases, there was a span of 15 bases. Germline values: CDR1 MNHEY, CDR2 SMNVEV (reference sequence). The CDR3 runs 15 residues.

This sequence joins TRBV5-1 and TRBJ1-5; 7 nucleotides line up with TRBD1. The CDR3 covers 15 residues. V lost 3 bases, J lost 0 bases, and 3 bases stayed unmatched. The V gene's germline CDR1 is SGHRS and CDR2 YFSETQ. The CDR3 region has the DNA TGCGCCAGCAGCTGGACAGGTGATAGCAATCAGCCCCAGCATTTT. This codes for CASSWTGDSNQPQHF.

The V gene is TRBV19, the J gene TRBJ1-1; D remains ambiguous. V lost 1 base and J 3 bases, leaving 12 bases between the germline ends. Per germline, CDR1 LNHDA and CDR2 SQIVND (reference sequence). The CDR3 loop spans 15 amino acids. CDR3 coding DNA: TGTGCCAGTAGTATAGGAACAGTCTGGGACACTGAAGCTTTCTTT. Translation gives CASSIGTVWDTEAFF.

The chain carries TRBV3-1 (or the pseudogene TRBV3-2) and TRBJ2-1; D gene uncertain. The V and J ends lost 3 bases and 0 bases respectively, with 9 bases between them. The CDR3 is made up of 15 amino acids. Per the germline V gene, CDR1 is LGHDT and CDR2 is YNNKEL (reference sequence). CDR3 DNA: TGTGCCAGCAGCCAGGCAGGAAACTCCTACAATGAGCAGTTCTTC. It translates to CASSQAGNSYNEQFF.